A single sample gave rise to the 17 T cell receptor beta chains below, sequenced in a study of technical replicates of blood from several donors. The protocol was immunoSEQ multiplex PCR, while the TCRdb copy is restricted to in-frame clones and leaves out a portion. The table records some 60,000 clones, about 94% of them present only once. The sequenced material came from PBMCs. Every receptor here comes from a human donor in good health. Some clones in this sample may be carry-over from other donors' samples.

The CDR3 spells CASSLARGPFYEQYF. The DNA for the CDR3 is TGTGCCAGCAGCTTAGCGCGGGGGCCATTCTACGAGCAGTACTTC. This rearrangement joins TRBV7-6 to TRBJ2-7, with D possibly TRBD2 on 7 matching bases. The V end was cut by 0 bases, the J end by 3 bases, with 12 bases between. From germline, CDR1 is SGHVS and CDR2 FNYEAQ. This CDR3 is built from 15 residues.

V gene TRBV15 combines with J gene TRBJ2-7, with D perhaps TRBD2 (6 bases). The V gene's germline CDR1 is LNHNV and CDR2 YYDKDF (reference sequence). V was clipped by 0 bases and J by 2 bases, with 11 bases between them. The CDR3 has 15 amino acids. CDR3 in amino acids: CATSREAEGPYEQYF. The CDR3 nucleotides read TGTGCCACCAGCAGAGAGGCGGAGGGTCCCTACGAGCAGTACTTC.

The chain links TRBV5-4 to TRBJ1-2, with TRBD1 identical over 7 bases. Losses at the gene ends were 4 bases for V and 4 bases for J; bases not matched to a gene: 7. CDR1 and CDR2 from the germline V gene are SGHNT and YYREEE (reference sequence). This CDR3 region has 14 residues. The CDR3: CASSPGQVGYGYTF. CDR3 nucleotides: TGTGCCAGCAGCCCCGGACAGGTCGGCTATGGCTACACCTTC.

This chain uses TRBV4-2 with TRBJ2-3; TRBD2 matches at 15 bases. Germline lookup yields CDR1 LGHNA and CDR2 YNFKEQ. The CDR3 sequence is 18 residues long. Germline trimming cut 1 base from V and 5 bases from J; bases unmatched to any gene: 7. This chain's CDR3 is CASSQGGLAGGALDTQYF. For the CDR3, the DNA is TGTGCCAGCAGCCAAGGAGGACTAGCGGGGGGGGCCTTAGATACGCAGTATTTT.

The chain carries TRBV10-3 and TRBJ2-7; 13 nucleotides line up with TRBD2. Trimming cost V 4 bases and J 5 bases; bases outside gene matches: 8. The germline V gene has CDR1 ENHRY and CDR2 SYGVKD. The CDR3 runs 16 residues. The CDR3: CAISARTSGSPHEQYF. DNA for the CDR3: TGTGCCATCAGTGCCAGGACTAGCGGGAGTCCCCACGAGCAGTACTTC.

This rearrangement joins TRBV30 to TRBJ1-6; D is unclear. The V end lost 0 bases, the J end lost 8 bases, and 17 bases lay between the germline ends. Germline CDR1 reads GTSNPN; CDR2 reads SVGIG (reference sequence). This CDR3 has 16 amino acids. This CDR3 reads CAWSVGWQRSYSPLHF. CDR3 DNA sequence: TGTGCCTGGAGTGTAGGCTGGCAGAGGAGTTATTCACCCCTCCACTTT.

The genes are TRBV15 and TRBJ1-1; D gene uncertain. CDR3 length equals 15 residues. Looked up from germline, CDR1 is LNHNV and CDR2 is YYDKDF (reference sequence). The V and J ends lost 0 bases and 1 base respectively, with 9 bases between them. CDR3 in amino acids: CATSRDRGRNTEAFF. CDR3 nucleotide sequence: TGTGCCACCAGCAGAGATCGGGGAAGGAACACTGAAGCTTTCTTT.

The rearrangement uses TRBV4-3 and TRBJ2-1; D possibly corresponds to TRBD2 (5 bases). Germline CDR1 is LGHNA and CDR2 is YSLEER. The V and J ends lost 1 base and 8 bases respectively, with 9 bases between them. The CDR3 contains 13 residues. CDR3 coding DNA: TGCGCCAGCAGCCAAGCTTTTAGCGATGAGCAGTTCTTC. Protein: CASSQAFSDEQFF.

The chain has TRBV29-1 and TRBJ1-1; TRBD1 might be the D (6 bases). This CDR3 contains 13 residues. V was cut by 7 bases and J by 4 bases, with 16 bases left in between. CDR1 and CDR2 from the germline V gene are SQVTM and ANQGSEA. The DNA of the CDR3 is TGCAGCGGCGGGGAGGGAGGGGGCACTGAAGCTTTCTTT. Translation gives CSGGEGGGTEAFF.

This sequence joins TRBV29-1 and TRBJ2-3; 7 nucleotides match TRBD2. With V trimmed by 3 bases and J by 2 bases, 8 bases remained unmatched. Looked up from germline, CDR1 is SQVTM and CDR2 is ANQGSEA. The CDR3 runs 15 residues. CDR3 in DNA: TGCAGCGTTGATGCTGGAGCGGGGACCACAGATACGCAGTATTTT. Translating gives CSVDAGAGTTDTQYF.

The genes are TRBV4-2 and TRBJ2-7; 9 positions match TRBD1. Germline CDR1 LGHNA, CDR2 YNFKEQ. The V and J ends lost 3 bases and 5 bases, in that order; junction bases with no gene match: 11. The CDR3 consists of 16 residues. For the CDR3, the DNA is TGTGCCAGCAGCCAGAAGACCGGGACAGGGAGCGACGAGCAGTACTTC. It is translated as CASSQKTGTGSDEQYF.

The J gene is TRBJ2-3, the V gene TRBV10-3; D unresolved. CDR1 is ENHRY, CDR2 SYGVKD, per germline. This CDR3 comprises 14 residues. Trimming stripped 10 bases from V and 0 bases from J, with 14 bases between. The CDR3 protein is CATSYGSSTDTQYF. The CDR3 DNA is TGTGCCACCAGCTATGGTTCTAGCACAGATACGCAGTATTTT.

This chain uses TRBV5-4 with TRBJ2-1; 9 bases fit TRBD2. V shed 0 bases and J 6 bases; nucleotides not matched to a gene: 4. The V gene's germline CDR1 is SGHNT and CDR2 YYREEE (reference sequence). The length of the CDR3 is 15 residues. CDR3 in amino acids: CASSLVAGGLNEQFF. Written as DNA, the CDR3 is TGTGCCAGCAGCTTGGTGGCGGGGGGGCTCAATGAGCAGTTCTTC.

The V call is TRBV10-3, the J call TRBJ1-3, with TRBD1 matching 7 bases. Losses at the gene ends were 6 bases for V and 4 bases for J; bases not matched to a gene: 3. The CDR3 is 13 residues long. Germline V gives CDR1 ENHRY, CDR2 SYGVKD. CDR3 in DNA: TGTGCCATCAGGGGACAGTCCGGAAACACCATATATTTT. It codes for CAIRGQSGNTIYF.

The rearrangement links TRBV30 to TRBJ2-5, with a tentative D call TRBD2 (6 bases). The ends were cut back, 3 bases at V and 6 bases at J, with 14 bases in the middle. CDR3 length equals 13 residues. Germline V gives CDR1 GTSNPN, CDR2 SVGIG (reference sequence). The CDR3 is CAWRPGTGKTQYF. DNA for the CDR3: TGTGCCTGGAGGCCCGGGACTGGGAAGACCCAGTACTTC. Full variable domain (missing parts from reference TRBV30 and TRBJ2-5): SQTIHQWPATLVQPVGSPLSLECTVEGTSNPNLYWYRQAAGRGLQLLFYSVGIGQISSEVPQNLSASRPQDRQFILSSKKLLLSDSGFYLCAWRPGTGKTQYFGPGTRLLVL.

The chain joins TRBV5-1 to TRBJ2-5; D unclear. Germline loops: CDR1 SGHRS, CDR2 YFSETQ. The V end lost 0 bases, the J end lost 2 bases, and 8 bases lay between the germline ends. This CDR3 has 14 amino acids. CDR3 nucleotide sequence: TGCGCCAGCAGCTTGGTATACTCTCAAGAGACCCAGTACTTC. Amino acids: CASSLVYSQETQYF.

This chain joins TRBV6-5 and TRBJ1-3; D is perhaps TRBD1 (5 bases). Germline values: CDR1 MNHEY, CDR2 SVGAGI. The CDR3 is made up of 15 amino acids. The V gene lost 5 bases and the J gene lost 2 bases, with 13 bases spanning the gap. Written as DNA, the CDR3 is TGTGCCAGCAGTCAATCCCGACAGACTGGAAACACCATATATTTT. Translation gives CASSQSRQTGNTIYF.